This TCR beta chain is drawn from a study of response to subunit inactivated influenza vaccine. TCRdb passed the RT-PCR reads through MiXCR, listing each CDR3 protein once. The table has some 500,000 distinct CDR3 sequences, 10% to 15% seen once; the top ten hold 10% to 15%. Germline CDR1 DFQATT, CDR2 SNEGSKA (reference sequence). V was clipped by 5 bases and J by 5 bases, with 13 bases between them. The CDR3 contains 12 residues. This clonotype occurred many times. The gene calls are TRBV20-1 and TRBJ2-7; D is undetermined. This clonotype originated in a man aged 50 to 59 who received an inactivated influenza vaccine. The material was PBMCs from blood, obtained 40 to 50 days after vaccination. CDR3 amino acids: CSAAIRAHEQYF. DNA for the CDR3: TGCAGTGCTGCAATAAGGGCCCACGAGCAGTACTTC.